The following is a TCR beta chain sequence with its context. This entry is derived from a study of blood T cell repertoires in COVID-19. Participants were placed into cohorts based on the clinical history they reported. The authors' processing: Reference gene primers were amplified, and this amplification served to estimate nucleated cell counts. The repertoire was sequenced with immunoSEQ multiplex PCR; TCRdb's copy has only in-frame clones and lacks some. V and J calls and clone size are given by that table; D and trimming were obtained from the DNA. The table has hundreds of thousands of clones, 85% seen once. The V gene end was trimmed by 3 bases and the J gene end by 5 bases; junction bases not matched to a gene: 6. CDR3 length: 16 amino acids. The germline gives CDR1 SGHNT, CDR2 YYREEE (reference sequence).

The receptor comes from a man aged 35-49 years who had recovered from COVID-19. The source material was PBMCs or T cells enriched from blood (not recorded which). The chain carries TRBV5-4 and TRBJ2-3; 13 bases are shared with TRBD2. This chain's CDR3 is CASSSGLAGAGDTQYF. The DNA of the CDR3 is TGTGCCAGCAGCTCAGGACTAGCGGGAGCCGGAGATACGCAGTATTTT.